The 30 T cell receptor beta chains below come from one sample, sequenced in a study of cytomegalovirus exposure and HLA in healthy donors. PCR used 60 Vbeta primers and 13 Jbeta primers. Only in-frame clones appear in the TCRdb table, and some are missing; sequencing was by immunoSEQ multiplex PCR. The table shows around 150,000 clones, with 60% to 80% occurring only once. What was sequenced was PBMCs. Every receptor here comes from a woman aged 30 to 39 in good health and CMV-seronegative.

The chain joins TRBV5-1 to TRBJ1-1, with D possibly matching TRBD1 (5 bases). This CDR3 has 11 amino acids. CDR1 is SGHRS and CDR2 is YFSETQ in the germline V gene. The V end was cut by 4 bases, the J end by 5 bases, with 6 bases between. CDR3 residues: CASSRGTEAFF. The CDR3 nucleotides read TGCGCCAGCAGCCGGGGGACTGAAGCTTTCTTT. The full variable domain, rest sourced from reference TRBV5-1 and TRBJ1-1, is KAGVTQTPRYLIKTRGQQVTLSCSPISGHRSVSWYQQTPGQGLQFLFEYFSETQRNKGNFPGRFSGRQFSNSRSEMNVSTLELGDSALYLCASSRGTEAFFGQGTRLTVV.

The sample holds a few counts of this clone. This chain connects TRBV5-1 to TRBJ2-7, with D possibly matching TRBD1 (5 bases). Germline-derived CDR1 and CDR2 are SGHRS and YFSETQ. The CDR3 covers 14 residues. V shed 0 bases and J shed 6 bases, with 13 bases lying between them. Here the CDR3 reads CASSLALGVGEQYF. CDR3 coding DNA: TGCGCCAGCAGCTTGGCGTTAGGGGTCGGCGAGCAGTACTTC. The whole variable domain, filled in from reference TRBV5-1 and TRBJ2-7, reads KAGVTQTPRYLIKTRGQQVTLSCSPISGHRSVSWYQQTPGQGLQFLFEYFSETQRNKGNFPGRFSGRQFSNSRSEMNVSTLELGDSALYLCASSLALGVGEQYFGPGTRLTVT.

This clone was counted a few times. V and J are TRBV6-1 and TRBJ2-7; D is perhaps TRBD2 (7 bases). The CDR3 consists of 13 residues. The germline gives CDR1 MNHNS, CDR2 SASEGT. Trimming left V 6 bases short and J 4 bases short, with 13 bases between. The CDR3 here is CASSYREGYEQYF. DNA of the CDR3: TGTGCCAGCAGCTACAGGGAGGGGTACGAGCAGTACTTC.

The V call is TRBV5-8, the J call TRBJ1-4; no reliable D call. Trimming took off 4 bases at V and 5 bases at J, with 9 bases between the two ends. Germline CDR1 is SGHTS and CDR2 is YDEGEE. The CDR3 runs 13 residues. CDR3 coding DNA: TGTGCCAGCAGCCCAGGACTGAATGAAAAACTGTTTTTT. Its protein is CASSPGLNEKLFF. The variable domain in full, with the rest retrieved from reference TRBV5-8 and TRBJ1-4, is EAGVTQSPTHLIKTRGQQATLRCSPISGHTSVYWYQQALGLGLQFLLWYDEGEERNRGNFPPRFSGRQFPNYSSELNVNALELEDSALYLCASSPGLNEKLFFGSGTQLSVL.

In regard to this clone: Other DNA sequences in the sample encode the same CDR3. The chain combines TRBV5-1 with TRBJ1-2, with a weak D call TRBD1 (6 bases). Per germline, CDR1 SGHRS and CDR2 YFSETQ. The CDR3 loop spans 15 amino acids. Between the trimmed V and J ends, which lost 0 bases and 4 bases, there was a span of 13 bases. The CDR3 region has the DNA TGCGCCAGCAGCTTGGCCGGGGGGCAGGGCTATGGCTACACCTTC. Translated, it gives CASSLAGGQGYGYTF.

This clone was detected only a few times. This chain connects TRBV4-3 to TRBJ2-1; TRBD2 matches at 12 bases. The CDR3 contains 19 residues. With 0 bases clipped from V and 9 bases from J, the junction kept 15 bases outside the gene matches. Germline values: CDR1 LGHNA, CDR2 YSLEER. In nucleotides, the CDR3 is TGCGCCAGCAGCCAAGATAGGCTAGCGGGGGGGCGTTTTAACGGTGAGCAGTTCTTC. This translates into CASSQDRLAGGRFNGEQFF.

The chain couples TRBV10-3 to TRBJ2-5; perhaps TRBD2 as D (6 bases). Matching the DNA end better, TRBJ2-7 makes the J call doubtful. The CDR3 consists of 14 residues. Germline V gene lookup returns CDR1 ENHRY and CDR2 SYGVKD. The DNA for the CDR3 is TGTGCCATCAGTGTTGCGGGGAGCTCCTACGAGCAGTACTTC. The encoded protein is CAISVAGSSYEQYF.

The chain joins TRBV5-4 to TRBJ2-6; D possibly corresponds to TRBD1 (6 bases). Per germline, CDR1 SGHNT and CDR2 YYREEE (reference sequence). V lost 3 bases to trimming and J lost 4 bases, with 14 bases between them. This CDR3 contains 16 residues. CDR3 DNA: TGTGCCAGCAGCTGGGCAGGGGATCCAGGGGCCAACGTCCTGACTTTC. Its translation is CASSWAGDPGANVLTF. Filled out from reference TRBV5-4 and TRBJ2-6, the complete variable domain reads ETGVTQSPTHLIKTRGQQVTLRCSSQSGHNTVSWYQQALGQGPQFIFQYYREEENGRGNFPPRFSGLQFPNYSSELNVNALELDDSALYLCASSWAGDPGANVLTFGAGSRLTVL.

The chain joins TRBV5-4 to TRBJ2-2, with no clear D. With 4 bases removed from V and 0 bases from J, the gap between germline ends came to 7 bases. Germline-derived CDR1 and CDR2 are SGHNT and YYREEE (reference sequence). The CDR3 is made up of 14 amino acids. CDR3 residues: CASSLDPNTGELFF. CDR3 bases: TGTGCCAGCAGCCTAGACCCGAACACCGGGGAGCTGTTTTTT.

This chain joins TRBV9 and TRBJ2-7; 10 bases are a match to TRBD1. The CDR3 is made up of 14 amino acids. Per the germline V gene, CDR1 is SGDLS and CDR2 is YYNGEE. V was clipped by 3 bases and J by 4 bases; unmatched bases: 4. This CDR3 is CASSAGQGGYEQYF. The CDR3 nucleotides read TGTGCCAGCAGCGCCGGACAGGGGGGGTACGAGCAGTACTTC.

In its sample, this clone was seen once. This chain links TRBV13 with TRBJ1-1; TRBD1 aligns across 9 bases. This CDR3 spans 17 amino acids. Germline V CDR1 and CDR2: PRHDT, FYEKMQ (reference sequence). The V segment lost 5 bases and the J segment 4 bases; nucleotides outside the gene matches: 14. CDR3: CASSATPGQGVPTEAFF. CDR3 coding DNA: TGTGCCAGCAGCGCTACCCCGGGACAGGGAGTCCCCACTGAAGCTTTCTTT.

This clone was recorded once. This rearrangement joins TRBV6-6 to TRBJ2-1; D remains ambiguous. V dropped 7 bases and J dropped 0 bases, with 13 bases sitting between them. CDR3 length: 15 amino acids. Per germline, CDR1 MNHNY and CDR2 SVGAGI (reference sequence). The CDR3 reads CASTRVGSSYNEQFF. Written as DNA, the CDR3 is TGTGCCAGCACTCGGGTTGGAAGCTCCTACAATGAGCAGTTCTTC.

The chain recombines TRBV30 with TRBJ2-7; 7 bases match TRBD1. Trimming at V came to 5 bases and at J to 0 bases, leaving 7 bases not matched to a gene. The CDR3 has 14 residues. CDR1 and CDR2 (germline): GTSNPN, SVGIG (reference sequence). DNA of the CDR3: TGTGCCTGGGTTGGACAGGACTCCTCCTACGAGCAGTACTTC. It codes for CAWVGQDSSYEQYF.

The chain couples TRBV27 to TRBJ2-1; the D gene is possibly TRBD2 (6 bases). The CDR3 spans 14 residues. Trimming took off 5 bases at V and 4 bases at J, with 12 bases between the two ends. Germline CDR1 MNHEY, CDR2 SMNVEV (reference sequence). In nucleotides, the CDR3 is TGTGCCAGCAGTGTCCCCGGGACTTACAATGAGCAGTTCTTC. This translates into CASSVPGTYNEQFF.

V usage is TRBV13 and J usage is TRBJ2-1; 10 bases fit TRBD2. Germline values: CDR1 PRHDT, CDR2 FYEKMQ (reference sequence). After removal of 5 bases from V and 7 bases from J, the junction contained 14 bases not matched to a gene. This CDR3 is built from 17 residues. The CDR3 sequence: CASSASQAGGRLNEQFF. The CDR3 coding sequence is TGTGCCAGCAGCGCGAGCCAAGCGGGGGGGCGGCTAAATGAGCAGTTCTTC.

The chain has TRBV6-8 and TRBJ1-1; D not resolved. Germline lookup yields CDR1 MNHGY and CDR2 SAAAGT. V was shortened by 2 bases and J by 2 bases, with 12 bases between the two germline ends. CDR3 size: 15 residues. The CDR3 DNA reads as TGTGCCAGCAGTTACCTCCCCTCAGGTAACACTGAAGCTTTCTTT. This translates into CASSYLPSGNTEAFF.

V usage is TRBV5-5 and J usage is TRBJ2-3; 7 bases align to TRBD2. The CDR3 covers 14 residues. J gave up 6 bases and V 3 bases, and 7 bases lay outside the gene matches. The germline CDR1 and CDR2 sequences are SGHKS and YYEKEE (reference sequence). The CDR3 sequence is CASSSGSGRDTQYF. The CDR3 bases are TGTGCCAGCAGCTCAGGATCCGGGAGGGATACGCAGTATTTT.

This sequence joins TRBV4-1 and TRBJ2-7; 10 positions match TRBD1. Germline CDR1 is MGHRA and CDR2 is YSYEKL. The CDR3 covers 15 residues. The ends lost 5 bases at V and 3 bases at J; junction bases unmatched: 7. The CDR3 DNA is TGCGCCAGCAGCTCACCGGGACAGGGGAACTACGAGCAGTACTTC. Amino acids: CASSSPGQGNYEQYF.

V usage is TRBV7-3 and J usage is TRBJ1-6; D gene unclear. The CDR3 covers 13 residues. The germline CDR1 and CDR2 sequences are SGHTA and FQGTGA. Trimming took 6 bases from V and 9 from J, leaving 12 bases between them. The CDR3 bases are TGTGCCAGCAGTCAAACACGGGGTTCACCCCTCCACTTT. Translation gives CASSQTRGSPLHF.

CDR3 DNA: TGCGCCAGCAGCTTGGACAGGACAGGGTACGGGAAAGGAAACACCATATATTTT. It is translated as CASSLDRTGYGKGNTIYF. V usage is TRBV5-1 and J usage is TRBJ1-3, with 8 bases that match TRBD1. Germline CDR1 SGHRS, CDR2 YFSETQ. This CDR3 spans 18 amino acids. The V segment lost 0 bases and the J segment 4 bases; nucleotides outside the gene matches: 12.

On this clone itself: At one boundary the junction diverges from the germline segment, which might be a read error. Within the sample, other DNA sequences also encode this same CDR3. This rearrangement joins TRBV7-3 to TRBJ2-2; possible D gene TRBD2, 5 bases. The CDR3 totals 13 residues. The germline gives CDR1 SGHTA, CDR2 FQGTGA. CDR3 DNA: TGTGCCAGCAGTACACAGAACACCGGGGAACTGTTTTTT. This gives the protein CASSTQNTGELFF.

The genes are TRBV4-2 and TRBJ2-1; D might be TRBD1 (6 bases). Germline V gene lookup returns CDR1 LGHNA and CDR2 YNFKEQ. This CDR3 is 16 amino acids long. Deletions cut 3 bases from V and 5 bases from J, with 17 bases between. CDR3 protein: CASSQQDRHGDNEQFF. DNA for the CDR3: TGTGCCAGCAGCCAGCAAGACAGGCACGGTGACAATGAGCAGTTCTTC.

The chain employs TRBV30 and TRBJ1-3; 8 bases align to TRBD1. The length of the CDR3 is 15 residues. The germline CDR1 and CDR2 sequences are GTSNPN and SVGIG (reference sequence). The V and J ends lost 4 bases and 0 bases, in that order; junction bases with no gene match: 5. The CDR3 protein is CAWINRGVSGNTIYF. The CDR3 coding sequence is TGTGCCTGGATTAACAGGGGGGTCTCTGGAAACACCATATATTTT.

The chain employs TRBV19 and TRBJ1-1; D gene uncertain. Germline CDR1 reads LNHDA; CDR2 reads SQIVND (reference sequence). Trimming pared 3 bases from V and 1 base from J, leaving 3 bases between. The CDR3 is 12 residues long. CDR3 residues: CASSMRNTEAFF. CDR3 bases: TGTGCCAGTAGTATGCGGAACACTGAAGCTTTCTTT.

This chain joins TRBV6-5 and TRBJ1-2, with 9 positions matching TRBD1. V shed 5 bases and J 3 bases; nucleotides not matched to a gene: 1. The CDR3 is 13 residues long. Germline assignment: CDR1 MNHEY and CDR2 SVGAGI. Here the CDR3 DNA reads TGTGCCAGCAGTGGGGACAGGGACTATGGCTACACCTTC. Residues: CASSGDRDYGYTF.

The V gene is TRBV13, the J gene TRBJ1-1; D possibly corresponds to TRBD1 (5 bases). The V end was cut by 4 bases, the J end by 4 bases, with 16 bases between. Per germline, CDR1 PRHDT and CDR2 FYEKMQ (reference sequence). There are 15 residues in the CDR3. The chain's CDR3 is CASSSPPGGSTEAFF. DNA for the CDR3: TGTGCCAGCAGCTCGCCGCCTGGGGGGAGCACTGAAGCTTTCTTT.

The rearrangement uses TRBV19 and TRBJ1-5; 8 bases align to TRBD1. This CDR3 is built from 16 residues. V was pared by 3 bases and J by 0 bases, with 4 bases of the junction left unmatched. Germline assignment: CDR1 LNHDA and CDR2 SQIVND (reference sequence). DNA of the CDR3: TGTGCCAGTAGTATGGGGACAGGATATAGCAATCAGCCCCAGCATTTT. Amino acid sequence: CASSMGTGYSNQPQHF.

The rearrangement uses TRBV6-5 and TRBJ1-5, with a tentative D call TRBD1 (6 bases). Germline V gene lookup returns CDR1 MNHEY and CDR2 SVGAGI. V was trimmed by 5 bases and J by 6 bases, leaving 17 bases between them. This CDR3 has 15 residues. The CDR3: CASSPSPGAGQPQHF. The CDR3 coding sequence is TGTGCCAGCAGTCCTTCCCCAGGGGCCGGTCAGCCCCAGCATTTT.

This clone was detected only a few times. The genes are TRBV7-3 and TRBJ1-1; D perhaps matches TRBD1 (5 bases). Trimming shortened V by 1 base and J by 1 base, and 7 bases separated the two germline ends. Germline V CDR1 and CDR2: SGHTA, FQGTGA. The CDR3 has 14 amino acids. The CDR3 loop is CASSLRQQNTEAFF. The CDR3, as DNA: TGTGCCAGCAGCTTAAGACAGCAGAACACTGAAGCTTTCTTT.

The chain employs TRBV5-1 and TRBJ2-7; 10 positions match TRBD1. Germline CDR1 and CDR2: SGHRS and YFSETQ. The CDR3 has 17 residues. V lost 0 bases and J lost 3; bases outside the gene matches: 9. The CDR3 DNA reads as TGCGCCAGCAGCTTGGAGCCGCCGGGACAGGGGATCTACGAGCAGTACTTC. This sequence encodes CASSLEPPGQGIYEQYF.